These 18 T cell receptor beta chains were sequenced from one sample in a study of blood T cell repertoires in COVID-19. Repertoires were generated with immunoSEQ multiplex PCR, while TCRdb's copy carries only in-frame clones and drops some. The sample consists of about 380,000 clones, 85% of them appearing once. Sequenced input: peripheral blood. Receptors were obtained from a woman aged 18-29 years with acute or convalescent COVID-19.

The gene calls are TRBV6-5 and TRBJ1-1, with D possibly TRBD1 on 6 matching bases. Trimming took off 6 bases at V and 2 bases at J, with 10 bases between the two ends. The CDR3 is 13 residues long. The germline V gene has CDR1 MNHEY and CDR2 SVGAGI. CDR3 protein: CASRQGLNTEAFF. CDR3 in DNA: TGTGCCAGCAGGCAGGGGTTAAACACTGAAGCTTTCTTT.

V is TRBV19 and J is TRBJ2-5, with 7 nucleotides matching TRBD2. CDR1 and CDR2 (germline): LNHDA, SQIVND (reference sequence). The length of the CDR3 is 15 residues. V trimming: 1 base; J trimming: 5 bases; junction bases outside the gene matches: 7. The CDR3 protein is CASSIGASGWETQYF. The DNA of the CDR3 is TGTGCCAGTAGTATAGGGGCTAGCGGCTGGGAGACCCAGTACTTC.

The table lists this clone with a few counts. The chain carries TRBV6-5 and TRBJ2-3; D is unclear. V was clipped by 0 bases and J by 2 bases, with 9 bases between them. The CDR3 sequence is 15 residues long. Germline loops: CDR1 MNHEY, CDR2 SVGAGI. DNA for the CDR3: TGTGCCAGCAGTTACTCGACTCAATCCACAGATACGCAGTATTTT. It specifies CASSYSTQSTDTQYF.

The chain uses TRBV6-6 and TRBJ1-3; D may be TRBD1 (6 bases). Germline V gene data show CDR1 as MNHNY and CDR2 as SVGAGI (reference sequence). V lost 5 bases to trimming and J lost 3 bases, with 8 bases between them. The CDR3 length is 13 residues. The CDR3: CASSETGGNTIYF. DNA of the CDR3: TGTGCCAGCAGTGAGACAGGTGGAAACACCATATATTTT.

The chain combines TRBV25-1 with TRBJ1-1, with TRBD1 matching 7 bases. The CDR3 extends over 15 amino acids. Germline trimming cut 3 bases from V and 1 base from J; bases unmatched to any gene: 5. Per the germline V gene, CDR1 is MGHDK and CDR2 is SYGVNS. CDR3 sequence (DNA): TGTGCCAGCAGTGATTTTCAGGGGGGGAACACTGAAGCTTTCTTT. Protein sequence: CASSDFQGGNTEAFF.

This sequence joins TRBV7-2 and TRBJ2-2; TRBD2 agrees at 11 bases. V dropped 4 bases and J dropped 6; count of bases not matched to a gene: 1. Germline CDR1 reads SGHTA; CDR2 reads FQGNSA. This CDR3 contains 14 residues. The CDR3 here is CASSYSGGAGELFF. The CDR3 coding sequence is TGTGCCAGCAGCTATAGCGGGGGGGCCGGGGAGCTGTTTTTT.

The chain has TRBV9 and TRBJ2-1; 7 bases match TRBD1. The CDR3 consists of 15 residues. The V and J ends lost 3 bases and 4 bases, in that order; junction bases with no gene match: 7. Germline CDR1 and CDR2: SGDLS and YYNGEE. The CDR3 DNA is TGTGCCAGCAGCGCTCGACAGGGTCGTTACAATGAGCAGTTCTTC. Amino acids: CASSARQGRYNEQFF. The full variable domain, rest sourced from reference TRBV9 and TRBJ2-1, is DSGVTQTPKHLITATGQRVTLRCSPRSGDLSVYWYQQSLDQGLQFLIQYYNGEERAKGNILERFSAQQFPDLHSELNLSSLELGDSALYFCASSARQGRYNEQFFGPGTRLTVL.

This rearrangement joins TRBV2 to TRBJ2-2; D might be TRBD2 (6 bases). The V gene lost 4 bases and the J gene lost 6 bases, with 21 bases spanning the gap. The CDR3 totals 17 residues. In germline, CDR1 is SNHLY, CDR2 FYNNEI. This chain's CDR3 is CASSAVRDSRAAGELFF. The DNA of the CDR3 is TGTGCCAGCAGTGCCGTAAGGGACTCACGTGCGGCCGGGGAGCTGTTTTTT.

The rearrangement joins TRBV27 to TRBJ1-1, with a tentative D call TRBD1 (6 bases). The germline V gene has CDR1 MNHEY and CDR2 SMNVEV (reference sequence). This CDR3 contains 16 residues. Trimming removed 4 bases from V and 9 bases from J, with 24 bases in between. CDR3 sequence (DNA): TGTGCCAGCAGTTACTCCAGGGGAATGAGGCAAGTTAAAGCTTTCTTT. It specifies CASSYSRGMRQVKAFF.

The chain combines TRBV4-1 with TRBJ2-6, with a weak D call TRBD1 (7 bases). Trimming left V 0 bases short and J 4 bases short, with 16 bases between. The CDR3 is 18 amino acids. CDR1 is MGHRA, CDR2 YSYEKL, per germline. CDR3 in DNA: TGCGCCAGCAGCCAAGATAAGGTCCAGGGGGGCGGGGCCAACGTCCTGACTTTC. This encodes CASSQDKVQGGGANVLTF.

Worth noting for this clone: At one end the junction does not follow the germline gene, possibly because of a read error. The chain combines TRBV7-3 with TRBJ2-1; 7 positions match TRBD1. Germline V gives CDR1 SGHTA, CDR2 FQGTGA. The CDR3 extends over 13 amino acids. The CDR3 region is CASSQKTGLDPLF. CDR3 DNA sequence: TGTGCCAGCAGCCAAAAGACAGGGTTAGACCCCCTCTTC. The full variable domain, in which reference TRBV7-3 and TRBJ2-1 provide the parts outside the CDR3, is GAGVSQTPSNKVTEKGKYVELRCDPISGHTALYWYRQSLGQGPEFLIYFQGTGAADDSGLPNDRFFAVRPEGSVSTLKIQRTERGDSAVYLCASSQKTGLDPLFGPGTRLTVL.

This clone was found a few times. This chain joins TRBV21-1 and TRBJ1-3. TRBV21-1 is recorded as a pseudogene. The CDR3 has 15 amino acids. CDR3 DNA sequence: TGTGCCAGCAGCAAGGCCAACAGCGGTTATGGCACCATATATTTT. Its translation: CASSKANSGYGTIYF.

The chain is built from TRBV6-1 and TRBJ1-2, with D possibly matching TRBD1 (5 bases). Per germline, CDR1 MNHNS and CDR2 SASEGT. The V and J ends lost 2 bases and 8 bases respectively, with 9 bases between them. The CDR3 consists of 12 residues. CDR3 DNA: TGTGCCAGCAGTGAACGGAGGGACGGCTACACCTTC. Protein: CASSERRDGYTF.

The chain combines TRBV6-1 with TRBJ2-5; D possibly corresponds to TRBD2 (7 bases). V was cut by 2 bases and J by 5 bases, with 18 bases left in between. The CDR3 has 16 residues. Germline V gene sequence: CDR1 MNHNS, CDR2 SASEGT. The CDR3 spells CASSETFRGGEETQYF. For the CDR3, the DNA is TGTGCCAGCAGTGAAACTTTTAGGGGGGGCGAGGAGACCCAGTACTTC.

The V and J genes are TRBV5-4 and TRBJ2-1; 9 bases are a match to TRBD2. The CDR3 contains 17 residues. The junction had 12 bases not matched to a gene; V was cut back by 4 bases and J by 4 bases. In germline, CDR1 is SGHNT, CDR2 YYREEE (reference sequence). In nucleotides, the CDR3 is TGTGCCAGCAGCCCTAGCGGGGTGAGGGGATCTTACAATGAGCAGTTCTTC. Translating gives CASSPSGVRGSYNEQFF.

The rearrangement joins TRBV5-1 to TRBJ2-1; 9 nucleotides align to TRBD1. Germline trimming cut 0 bases from V and 10 bases from J; bases unmatched to any gene: 5. The CDR3 is 14 residues long. The germline gives CDR1 SGHRS, CDR2 YFSETQ. As DNA, the CDR3 is TGCGCCAGCAGCTTGGGGACAGGGGTAATCGAGCAGTTCTTC. Translation gives CASSLGTGVIEQFF.

The V and J genes are TRBV5-6 and TRBJ2-7; a possible D gene is TRBD1 (5 bases). Germline CDR1 and CDR2: SGHDT and YYEEEE. The CDR3 covers 14 residues. V dropped 4 bases and J dropped 8 bases, with 19 bases sitting between them. CDR3 DNA sequence: TGTGCCAGCAGCCGGAACAGGCGAGATACGAAGCAGTACTTC. As protein: CASSRNRRDTKQYF. The full variable domain, in which reference TRBV5-6 and TRBJ2-7 provide the parts outside the CDR3, is DAGVTQSPTHLIKTRGQQVTLRCSPKSGHDTVSWYQQALGQGPQFIFQYYEEEERQRGNFPDRFSGHQFPNYSSELNVNALLLGDSALYLCASSRNRRDTKQYFGPGTRLTVT.

This clone appeared a few times. The V and J genes are TRBV6-2 or TRBV6-3 and TRBJ2-1; 11 bases are shared with TRBD2. Germline loops: CDR1 MNHEY, CDR2 SVGEGT. The trim removed 6 bases at V and 4 bases at J, leaving 5 bases unmatched. This CDR3 region has 15 residues. CDR3 region: CASSRLAGLYNEQFF. As DNA, the CDR3 is TGTGCCAGCAGCCGACTAGCGGGGCTTTACAATGAGCAGTTCTTC.